A selection of T cell receptor beta chains follows, all from one sample in a study of CD8 T cells in Susac syndrome. TCRdb called the immunoSEQ multiplex PCR reads again in MiXCR, with one record for every CDR3 protein. The sample includes 100,000 to 150,000 distinct CDR3 sequences, approximately 93% of them seen just once. The specimen sequenced was CD4+ T cells from PBMCs. These receptor sequences come from a human donor with multiple sclerosis. The CDR3 runs from the conserved cysteine through the conserved F or W. The D gene is left open where the match is weak. A row's size may be missing; if present it is once, few, many or a size class.

D: -
size: -
J: TRBJ2-5
V: TRBV2
CDR3: CATGDEETQYF
DNA: TGTGCGACCGGGGACGAGGAGACCCAGTACTTC

D: -
size: -
J: TRBJ1-2
V: TRBV29-1
CDR3: CSVSEGWYGYTF
DNA: TGCAGCGTTAGTGAAGGGTGGTATGGCTACACCTTC

D: -
size: -
J: TRBJ2-5
V: TRBV7-2
CDR3: CASRRGRTGQETQYF
DNA: TGTGCCAGCAGACGGGGGCGAACCGGCCAAGAGACCCAGTACTTC

D: TRBD1
size: once
J: TRBJ2-5
V: TRBV2
CDR3: CATGQGSETQYF
DNA: TGTGCCACGGGACAGGGATCAGAGACCCAGTACTTC

D: -
size: few
J: TRBJ2-1
V: TRBV4-1
CDR3: CASSQEDRTGWNEQFF
DNA: TGCGCCAGCAGCCAAGAAGACCGGACGGGGTGGAATGAGCAGTTCTTC

D: -
size: -
J: TRBJ2-1
V: TRBV11-2
CDR3: CASSYQGYEQFF
DNA: TGTGCCAGCAGCTACCAGGGTTATGAGCAGTTCTTC

D: TRBD2
size: -
J: TRBJ2-5
V: TRBV19
CDR3: CATKRSSGDWAETQYF
DNA: TGTGCCACCAAAAGGAGTAGCGGGGACTGGGCAGAGACCCAGTACTTC

D: -
size: -
J: TRBJ2-7
V: TRBV12-3/TRBV12-4
CDR3: CASREQGDSYEQYF
DNA: TGTGCCAGCAGGGAGCAAGGGGACTCCTACGAGCAGTACTTC

D: TRBD1
size: -
J: TRBJ2-5
V: TRBV7-8
CDR3: CASSLVGTDQETQYF
DNA: TGTGCCAGCAGCTTAGTTGGGACAGACCAAGAGACCCAGTACTTC

D: TRBD2
size: -
J: TRBJ2-7
V: TRBV7-8
CDR3: CASSLVGPLTSGGSYEQYF
DNA: TGTGCCAGCAGCTTAGTGGGTCCCTTAACTAGCGGGGGTTCCTACGAGCAGTACTTC

D: -
size: -
J: TRBJ1-1
V: TRBV7-3
CDR3: CASSLLENTEAFF
DNA: TGTGCCAGCAGCTTATTAGAGAACACTGAAGCTTTCTTT

D: -
size: -
J: TRBJ2-7
V: TRBV4-2
CDR3: CASSQGASHEQYF
DNA: TGTGCCAGCAGCCAGGGGGCTAGCCATGAGCAGTACTTC

D: -
size: -
J: TRBJ2-3
V: TRBV7-2
CDR3: CASSLDWGDTQYF
DNA: TGTGCCAGCAGCTTAGATTGGGGGGATACGCAGTATTTT

D: -
size: -
J: TRBJ1-5
V: TRBV3-1
CDR3: CASSLWGGNQPQHF
DNA: TGTGCCAGCAGCCTCTGGGGGGGGAATCAGCCCCAGCATTTT

D: -
size: -
J: TRBJ1-1
V: TRBV4-1
CDR3: CASSQEAQTNTEAFF
DNA: TGCGCCAGCAGCCAAGAGGCCCAGACGAACACTGAAGCTTTCTTT

D: -
size: -
J: TRBJ2-2
V: TRBV5-6
CDR3: CASRPGMNTGELFF
DNA: TGTGCCAGCAGACCAGGAATGAACACCGGGGAGCTGTTTTTT

D: TRBD1
size: -
J: TRBJ2-7
V: TRBV5-1
CDR3: CASSPGTGRYEQYF
DNA: TGCGCCAGCAGCCCAGGGACAGGTCGCTACGAGCAGTACTTC

D: -
size: -
J: TRBJ2-6
V: TRBV27
CDR3: CASLGWSGANVLTF
DNA: TGTGCCAGCCTCGGGTGGTCTGGGGCCAACGTCCTGACTTTC

D: -
size: -
J: TRBJ1-1
V: TRBV14
CDR3: CASSQVFGGSEAFF
DNA: TGTGCCAGCAGCCAAGTATTCGGAGGCAGCGAAGCTTTCTTT

D: -
size: -
J: TRBJ1-4
V: TRBV3-1
CDR3: CASSQESTLNEKLFF
DNA: TGTGCCAGCAGCCAAGAGTCTACCCTTAATGAAAAACTGTTTTTT

D: -
size: -
J: TRBJ1-2
V: TRBV6-5
CDR3: CASRRGLDYGYTF
DNA: TGTGCCAGCAGGAGGGGGTTGGACTATGGCTACACCTTC

D: TRBD1
size: -
J: TRBJ1-1
V: TRBV10-3
CDR3: CAISEYGQGNTEAFF
DNA: TGTGCCATCAGTGAGTATGGACAGGGGAACACTGAAGCTTTCTTT

D: -
size: -
J: TRBJ2-7
V: TRBV5-1
CDR3: CASSSMQGSHEQYF
DNA: TGCGCCAGCAGCTCGATGCAGGGGTCCCACGAGCAGTACTTC

D: TRBD1
size: -
J: TRBJ2-3
V: TRBV7-8
CDR3: CASSPRRGGRKTDTQYF
DNA: TGTGCCAGCAGCCCTAGGAGAGGGGGCCGTAAGACAGATACGCAGTATTTT

D: -
size: -
J: TRBJ1-5
V: TRBV11-2
CDR3: CASSARPSGTAGQPQHF
DNA: TGTGCCAGCAGCGCAAGGCCGTCCGGGACCGCCGGGCAGCCCCAGCATTTT

D: -
size: -
J: TRBJ1-2
V: TRBV12-3/TRBV12-4
CDR3: CASMIQGGYTF
DNA: TGTGCCAGCATGATCCAGGGCGGCTACACCTTC

D: -
size: -
J: TRBJ1-5
V: TRBV14
CDR3: CASSQGGGTTGRQPQHF
DNA: TGTGCCAGCAGCCAGGGAGGGGGAACAACAGGGAGGCAGCCCCAGCATTTT

D: -
size: few
J: TRBJ2-7
V: TRBV30
CDR3: CAWRDPGRYEQYF
DNA: TGTGCCTGGAGGGACCCTGGGCGCTACGAGCAGTACTTC

D: TRBD2
size: -
J: TRBJ2-1
V: TRBV9
CDR3: CASSVLAGGYNEQFF
DNA: TGTGCCAGCAGCGTACTAGCGGGGGGCTACAATGAGCAGTTCTTC

D: -
size: -
J: TRBJ1-1
V: TRBV30
CDR3: CAWSVQTVNTEAFF
DNA: TGTGCCTGGAGTGTACAAACAGTGAACACTGAAGCTTTCTTT

D: -
size: -
J: TRBJ2-1
V: TRBV28
CDR3: CAGQYSLRREQFF
DNA: TGTGCCGGCCAGTATTCATTGAGGCGTGAGCAGTTCTTC

D: TRBD1
size: -
J: TRBJ1-1
V: TRBV18
CDR3: CASSPSTGTGGNTEAFF
DNA: TGTGCCAGCTCACCGTCAACAGGGACAGGGGGAAACACTGAAGCTTTCTTT

D: TRBD1
size: -
J: TRBJ2-3
V: TRBV5-4
CDR3: CASSWDSNGDTQYF
DNA: TGTGCCAGCAGCTGGGACAGTAACGGCGATACGCAGTATTTT

D: -
size: -
J: TRBJ1-2
V: TRBV11-2
CDR3: CASSLDLQDRGSGYTF
DNA: TGTGCCAGCAGCTTAGACTTACAGGATCGGGGGTCTGGCTACACCTTC

D: -
size: -
J: TRBJ1-1
V: TRBV27
CDR3: CASSDPALNTEAFF
DNA: TGTGCCAGCAGTGACCCGGCCTTGAACACTGAAGCTTTCTTT

D: -
size: -
J: TRBJ2-3
V: TRBV12-3/TRBV12-4
CDR3: CASKDGGGTDTQYF
DNA: TGTGCCAGCAAGGACGGCGGGGGCACAGATACGCAGTATTTT